One and the same sample provided the 14 T cell receptor beta chains below, sequenced in a study of blood T cell repertoires in COVID-19. Generated by immunoSEQ multiplex PCR, the TCRdb table keeps only in-frame clones and is missing some. The table shows approximately 24,000 clones, with more than 75% occurring only once. The sequenced material came from peripheral blood. Receptor source: a man between 50 and 59 years old with active COVID-19.

The rearrangement links TRBV7-9 to TRBJ2-3; 8 bases are a match to TRBD2. The germline V gene has CDR1 SEHNR and CDR2 FQNEAQ (reference sequence). Unmatched junction bases numbered 5, after V lost 3 bases and J lost 0 bases. The CDR3 runs to 16 residues. The DNA of the CDR3 is TGTGCCAGCAGCTTGACTAGCGTAGCTAGCACAGATACGCAGTATTTT. Protein product: CASSLTSVASTDTQYF.

The CDR3: CASRASVDRGPDTQYF. The CDR3 coding sequence is TGCGCCAGCAGAGCCTCGGTGGACAGGGGACCAGATACGCAGTATTTT. The chain links TRBV5-1 to TRBJ2-3; 9 nucleotides align to TRBD1. This CDR3 is 16 amino acids long. Germline V gives CDR1 SGHRS, CDR2 YFSETQ. V shed 5 bases and J 4 bases; nucleotides not matched to a gene: 11.

The table lists this clone with a few counts. The chain couples TRBV5-1 to TRBJ2-7; maybe TRBD2 (6 bases). V was cut by 5 bases and J by 6 bases, with 18 bases left in between. CDR3 length equals 14 residues. Germline-derived CDR1 and CDR2 are SGHRS and YFSETQ. The DNA for the CDR3 is TGCGCCAGCAGTTCGGGGGATGGGTACGGCGAGCAGTACTTC. Amino acids: CASSSGDGYGEQYF.

The chain couples TRBV6-5 to TRBJ1-6, with 10 bases lining up with TRBD1. Trimming removed 2 bases from V and 8 bases from J; junction bases left unmatched: 3. Germline V gene lookup returns CDR1 MNHEY and CDR2 SVGAGI. The CDR3 length is 15 residues. The CDR3 reads CASSYPGTGDSPLHF. CDR3 coding DNA: TGTGCCAGCAGTTACCCCGGGACAGGGGATTCACCCCTCCACTTT.

V gene TRBV14 combines with J gene TRBJ1-6, with D perhaps matching TRBD1 (5 bases). The CDR3 runs to 16 residues. Looked up from germline, CDR1 is SGHDN and CDR2 is FVKESK. V lost 0 bases and J 8 bases, leaving 14 bases between the germline ends. CDR3 sequence (DNA): TGTGCCAGCAGCCAAGATTCCGCCAGGGTTCATTCACCCCTCCACTTT. This sequence encodes CASSQDSARVHSPLHF.

The chain joins TRBV29-1 to TRBJ1-3; maybe TRBD1 (5 bases). V shed 4 bases and J shed 1 base, with 14 bases lying between them. The CDR3 extends over 15 amino acids. Germline V CDR1 and CDR2: SQVTM, ANQGSEA. CDR3 bases: TGCAGCGTTGTGGGGGGTTCGACATCTGGAAACACCATATATTTT. This gives the protein CSVVGGSTSGNTIYF.

This sequence joins TRBV7-9 and TRBJ2-5; 12 nucleotides align to TRBD1. Germline V lookup: CDR1 SEHNR, CDR2 FQNEAQ (reference sequence). V was pared by 6 bases and J by 5 bases, with 10 bases of the junction left unmatched. The CDR3 totals 16 residues. The CDR3 loop is CASSWDRGRIQETQYF. The CDR3 nucleotides read TGTGCCAGCAGTTGGGACAGGGGGCGAATCCAGGAGACCCAGTACTTC.

The chain links TRBV2 to TRBJ1-6; 7 positions agree with TRBD1. CDR1 and CDR2 from the germline V gene are SNHLY and FYNNEI. This CDR3 region has 16 residues. V trimming: 7 bases; J trimming: 8 bases; junction bases outside the gene matches: 14. CDR3 amino acids: CASIGGRDSNHSPLHF. Written as DNA, the CDR3 is TGTGCCAGCATCGGGGGCCGGGACAGCAATCATTCACCCCTCCACTTT.

The V gene is TRBV7-2, the J gene TRBJ2-5; D is ambiguous. This CDR3 spans 13 amino acids. The germline V gene encodes CDR1 SGHTA and CDR2 FQGNSA. The V and J ends lost 2 bases and 5 bases respectively, with 9 bases between them. The CDR3 reads CASSLPSQETQYF. As DNA, the CDR3 is TGTGCCAGCAGCTTACCATCCCAGGAGACCCAGTACTTC.

The chain has TRBV2 and TRBJ2-7, with 7 positions matching TRBD1. Trimming at V came to 5 bases and at J to 0 bases, leaving 7 bases not matched to a gene. The germline V gene has CDR1 SNHLY and CDR2 FYNNEI. The CDR3 is 15 residues long. The CDR3 spells CASSPTGTPSYEQYF. CDR3 nucleotides: TGTGCCAGCAGTCCGACAGGGACACCCTCCTACGAGCAGTACTTC.

The chain employs TRBV5-1 and TRBJ1-4; D gene uncertain. CDR3 length equals 13 residues. Per germline, CDR1 SGHRS and CDR2 YFSETQ. V lost 3 bases to trimming and J lost 14 bases, with 17 bases between them. CDR3 DNA: TGCGCCAGCAGCTCGGAGGAGGGAAGTAGTCTGTTTTTT. Translation: CASSSEEGSSLFF. The variable domain in full, with the rest retrieved from reference TRBV5-1 and TRBJ1-4, is KAGVTQTPRYLIKTRGQQVTLSCSPISGHRSVSWYQQTPGQGLQFLFEYFSETQRNKGNFPGRFSGRQFSNSRSEMNVSTLELGDSALYLCASSSEEGSSLFFGSGTQLSVL.

The chain carries TRBV28 and TRBJ2-7, with D unclear. V gave up 7 bases and J gave up 2 bases, with 18 bases separating them. Germline values: CDR1 MDHEN, CDR2 SYDVKM. There are 15 residues in the CDR3. In DNA, the CDR3 is TGTGCCAGCACCCCTCCCTCCAGGCCGACCTACGAGCAGTACTTC. Protein: CASTPPSRPTYEQYF.

V is TRBV5-1 and J is TRBJ2-2; 8 positions match TRBD2. Germline V gene lookup returns CDR1 SGHRS and CDR2 YFSETQ. V shed 2 bases and J 5 bases; nucleotides not matched to a gene: 5. The CDR3 has 15 amino acids. As DNA, the CDR3 is TGCGCCAGCAGCTTACTGGGACTAGAGACCGGGGAGCTGTTTTTT. Residues: CASSLLGLETGELFF.

The count of this clone is one. The chain links TRBV5-5 to TRBJ1-1, with TRBD1 identical over 7 bases. The CDR3 contains 18 residues. V was pared by 4 bases and J by 0 bases, with 15 bases of the junction left unmatched. The germline V gene has CDR1 SGHKS and CDR2 YYEKEE (reference sequence). The CDR3 protein is CASSRARDRVSLNTEAFF. For the CDR3, the DNA is TGTGCCAGCAGCCGGGCGAGAGACAGGGTTTCTCTGAACACTGAAGCTTTCTTT.